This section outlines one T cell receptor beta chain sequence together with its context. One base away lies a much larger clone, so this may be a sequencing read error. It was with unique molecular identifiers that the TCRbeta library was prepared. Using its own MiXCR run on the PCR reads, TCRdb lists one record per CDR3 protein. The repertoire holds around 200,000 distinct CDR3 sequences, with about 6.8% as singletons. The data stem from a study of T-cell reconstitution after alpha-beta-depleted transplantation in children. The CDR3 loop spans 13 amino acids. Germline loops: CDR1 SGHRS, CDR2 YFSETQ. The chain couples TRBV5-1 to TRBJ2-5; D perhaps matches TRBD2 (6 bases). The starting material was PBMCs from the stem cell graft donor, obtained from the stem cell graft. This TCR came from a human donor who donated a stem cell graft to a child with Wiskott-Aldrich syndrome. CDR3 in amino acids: CVSSEAGQETQYF. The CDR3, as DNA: TGCGTCAGCAGCGAGGCGGGGCAAGAGACCCAGTACTTC.